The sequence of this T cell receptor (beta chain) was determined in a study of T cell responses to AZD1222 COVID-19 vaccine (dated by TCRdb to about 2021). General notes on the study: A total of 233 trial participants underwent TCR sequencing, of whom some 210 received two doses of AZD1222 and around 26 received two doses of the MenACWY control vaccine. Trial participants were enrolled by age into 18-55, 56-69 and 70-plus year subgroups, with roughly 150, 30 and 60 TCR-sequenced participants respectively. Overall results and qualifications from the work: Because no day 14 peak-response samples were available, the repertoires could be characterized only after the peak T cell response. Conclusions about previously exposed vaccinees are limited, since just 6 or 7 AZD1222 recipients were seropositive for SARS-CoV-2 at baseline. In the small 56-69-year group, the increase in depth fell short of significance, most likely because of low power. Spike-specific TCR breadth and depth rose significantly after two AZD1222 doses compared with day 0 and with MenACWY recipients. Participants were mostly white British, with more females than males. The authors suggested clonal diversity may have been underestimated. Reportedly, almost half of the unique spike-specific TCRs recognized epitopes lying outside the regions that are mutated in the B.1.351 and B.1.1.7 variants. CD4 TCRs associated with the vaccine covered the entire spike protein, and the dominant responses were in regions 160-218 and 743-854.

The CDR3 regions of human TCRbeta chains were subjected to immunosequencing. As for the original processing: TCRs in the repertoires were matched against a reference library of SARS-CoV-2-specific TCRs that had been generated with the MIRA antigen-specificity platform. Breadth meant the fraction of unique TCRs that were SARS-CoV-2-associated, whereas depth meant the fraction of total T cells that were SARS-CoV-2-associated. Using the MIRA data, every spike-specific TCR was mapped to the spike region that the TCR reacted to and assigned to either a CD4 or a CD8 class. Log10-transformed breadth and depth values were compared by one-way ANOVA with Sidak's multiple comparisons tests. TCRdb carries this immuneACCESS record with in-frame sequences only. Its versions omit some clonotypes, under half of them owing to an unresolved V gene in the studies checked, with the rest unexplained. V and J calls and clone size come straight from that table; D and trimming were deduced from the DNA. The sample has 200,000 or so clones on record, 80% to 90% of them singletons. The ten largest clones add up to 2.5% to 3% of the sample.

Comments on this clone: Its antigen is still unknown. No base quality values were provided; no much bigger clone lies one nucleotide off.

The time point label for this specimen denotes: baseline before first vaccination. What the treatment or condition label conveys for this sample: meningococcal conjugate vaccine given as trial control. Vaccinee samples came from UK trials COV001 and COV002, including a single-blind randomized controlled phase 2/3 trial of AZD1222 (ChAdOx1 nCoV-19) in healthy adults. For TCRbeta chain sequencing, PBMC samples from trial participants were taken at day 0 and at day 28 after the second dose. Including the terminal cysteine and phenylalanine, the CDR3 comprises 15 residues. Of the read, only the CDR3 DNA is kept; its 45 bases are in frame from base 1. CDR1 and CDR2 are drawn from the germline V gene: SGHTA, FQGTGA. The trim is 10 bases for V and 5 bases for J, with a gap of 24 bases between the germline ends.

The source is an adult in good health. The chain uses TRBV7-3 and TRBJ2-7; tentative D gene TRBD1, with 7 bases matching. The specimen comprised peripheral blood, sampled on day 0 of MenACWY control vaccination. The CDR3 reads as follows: CAIDPRSGGSHEQYF. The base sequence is TGTGCCATCGACCCGAGGTCAGGGGGGAGCCACGAGCAGTACTTC.